This is a list of T cell receptor beta chains from one sample in a study of blood T cell repertoires in COVID-19. Data came from immunoSEQ multiplex PCR; TCRdb stores just in-frame clones and leaves some out. The table records roughly 220,000 clones, around four fifths of them present only once. Sequencing was performed on peripheral blood. These receptors came from a young man with active or convalescent COVID-19. Each CDR3 is given with its conserved first and last residue. The D gene is left open where the match is weak. A clone size is listed for some rows: how often the clone was seen (once, few, many), or a class if it is expanded.

>TRBV15|-|TRBJ1-1|TRBD1
TGTGCCACGAGAACAGGGGGTCGGAACACTGAAGCTTTCTTT
CATRTGGRNTEAFF
>TRBV20-1|-|TRBJ1-1|-
TGCAGTGCTCCGGAGGGCTCCGAAGCTTTCTTT
CSAPEGSEAFF
>TRBV5-1|-|TRBJ1-2|TRBD1
TGCGCCAGCAGCTTGGACACCGGGACAGGAGGCTATGGCTACACCTTC
CASSLDTGTGGYGYTF
>TRBV19|once|TRBJ1-5|TRBD1
TGTGCCAGTAGTAAAGGGACAGGGGGGAACAATCAGCCCCAGCATTTT
CASSKGTGGNNQPQHF
>TRBV6-5|-|TRBJ2-7|TRBD1
TGTGCCAGCAGTTACTCGGGACAGGGCGCCGAGCAGTACTTC
CASSYSGQGAEQYF
>TRBV5-4|-|TRBJ1-4|-
TGTGCCAGCAGGGAGGGGACGGCAACTAATGAAAAACTGTTTTTT
CASREGTATNEKLFF
>TRBV7-3|-|TRBJ2-2|-
TGTGCCAGCAGCACGGCGAACACCGGGGAGCTGTTTTTT
CASSTANTGELFF
>TRBV30|-|TRBJ1-2|TRBD1
TGTGCCTCCGACAGGGACTATGGCTACACCTTC
CASDRDYGYTF
>TRBV9|-|TRBJ1-6|-
TGTGCCAGCAGCGTAGTGGGGGGGTCTTCACCCCTCCACTTT
CASSVVGGSSPLHF
>TRBV6-5|once|TRBJ1-4|TRBD1
TGTGCCAGCGGACAGGGATCTAATGAAAAACTGTTTTTT
CASGQGSNEKLFF
>TRBV7-9|-|TRBJ1-5|-
TGTGCCAGCAGCTTAACGGGGAATCAGCCCCAGCATTTT
CASSLTGNQPQHF
>TRBV6-5|-|TRBJ2-3|TRBD1
TGTGCCAGCAGTTACTCGACAGGGGGCGCGGATACGCAGTATTTT
CASSYSTGGADTQYF
>TRBV27|once|TRBJ2-1|-
TGTGCCAGCAGCAAATCAGGGGTTCTGAACAATGAGCAGTTCTTC
CASSKSGVLNNEQFF
>TRBV9|-|TRBJ1-2|-
TGTGCCAGCAGCTTCCGGGTGGGAGGAGGCTCTGGCTACACCTTC
CASSFRVGGGSGYTF
>TRBV12-3/TRBV12-4|-|TRBJ2-2|-
TGTGCCAGCAGTTTATCCGGCGGGGAGCTGTTTTTT
CASSLSGGELFF
>TRBV2|-|TRBJ2-3|TRBD2
TGTGCCAGCACGGGGGGGGCTAGCTCCCTGACAGATACGCAGTATTTT
CASTGGASSLTDTQYF
>TRBV5-1|-|TRBJ2-1|TRBD2
TGCGCCAGCAGCTTGTACAGCGGGGAGGGTGAGCAGTTCTTC
CASSLYSGEGEQFF
>TRBV6-5|-|TRBJ2-7|TRBD2
TGTGCCAGCAGTTACGTAGCGGGGGGCGAGCAGTACTTC
CASSYVAGGEQYF
>TRBV19|-|TRBJ1-2|TRBD1
TGTGCCAGTAGCGACACCGGGACAGGGAACGTTGGCTACACCTTC
CASSDTGTGNVGYTF
>TRBV7-8|once|TRBJ2-7|TRBD1
TGTGCCAGCAGCTTAGACAGGGGGTACGAGCAGTACTTC
CASSLDRGYEQYF
>TRBV30|-|TRBJ2-7|TRBD1
TGTGCCTCGGGACAGGGGGTTAGCGACGAGCAGTACTTC
CASGQGVSDEQYF
>TRBV10-2|-|TRBJ2-7|TRBD2
TGCGCCACCAAGTCTAGCGGGAGATTCGAGCAGTACTTC
CATKSSGRFEQYF
>TRBV18|-|TRBJ1-3|TRBD1
TGTGCCAGCTCACCGCTTTTAAAGGACAGGGCTGGAAACACCATATATTTT
CASSPLLKDRAGNTIYF
>TRBV29-1|once|TRBJ2-7|-
TGCAGCGTTTTATCACGGGATGGATACGAGCAGTACTTC
CSVLSRDGYEQYF
>TRBV30|-|TRBJ2-7|-
TGTGCCTGGATGGGAGTTAGCTCCTACGAGCAGTACTTC
CAWMGVSSYEQYF
>TRBV19|-|TRBJ1-6|-
TGTGCCAGTATCCCCACAATGGGGGACACATCACCCCTCCACTTT
CASIPTMGDTSPLHF
>TRBV19|once|TRBJ1-4|-
TGTGCCAGTAGCGGGAGGAGAGGTCAAAAAGAAAAACTGTTTTTT
CASSGRRGQKEKLFF
>TRBV28|-|TRBJ1-3|TRBD1
TGTGCCAGCAGTTCGCCGGGACAGGCAGCCCGAAACACCATATATTTT
CASSSPGQAARNTIYF
>TRBV11-2|-|TRBJ1-3|-
TGTGCCAGCAGTCTGAGGTGGGGGGCTGGAAACACCATATATTTT
CASSLRWGAGNTIYF
>TRBV6-5|-|TRBJ2-7|-
TGTGCCAGCAGGGGGACACTCTACGAGCAGTACTTC
CASRGTLYEQYF
>TRBV7-9|-|TRBJ2-4|-
TGTGCCAGCAGCTCAGAGGGCATTCAGTACTTC
CASSSEGIQYF
>TRBV28|-|TRBJ1-2|TRBD1
TGTGCCAGCAGTTTACAGGGGGCGGCCTATGGCTACACCTTC
CASSLQGAAYGYTF
>TRBV6-5|-|TRBJ1-5|TRBD1
TGTGCCAGCAGTTCGACAGGGTGGGGGGATCAGCCCCAGCATTTT
CASSSTGWGDQPQHF